Detailed here is one T cell receptor (beta chain). The table lists this clonotype with a few counts. Which antigen it targets is not known. Base qualities are not recorded, but no much larger clone differs from it by a single base. Every donor in the study was a healthy Caucasian. Library prep was done by 5' RACE. Sequenced using an Illumina HiSeq 2000. A universal primer binding site was introduced by template switching, and a unique molecular identifier was present in the final cDNA, enabling accurate counting of TCR cDNA molecules. Specific primers in the conserved constant-segment region were used to synthesize first-strand cDNA for the TCR alpha and beta chains. To control for contamination, every cDNA library was double barcoded, receiving both a SMART-Mk sample barcode and Illumina barcodes. TruSeq adapter sequences, together with Illumina sample barcodes, were added in two successive PCR steps. Sequencing of the TCR alpha and beta cDNA libraries was done on the Illumina HiSeq platform using custom primers. The study's processing was this. Unique molecular identifiers were extracted from raw reads with MiGEC, and CDR3 positions were determined with MiXCR. For each individual, recombination models were inferred using an EM algorithm with the repgenHMM and IGoR tools. Shared clonotype analysis was performed with the tcR package in R, normalizing sharing by the product of cloneset sizes. To study raw recombination without the effects of thymic and clonal selection, out-of-frame nonproductive sequences were analyzed. The raw public reads went through TCRdb reprocessing: fastp at Q25, MiXCR clone calling, in-frame beta chains kept. Rows are unified per CDR3 protein, each entry keeping the most common DNA and genes. The V and J calls come from TCRdb's annotation, not from the publication. Counted in this sample were roughly 1,500,000 distinct CDR3 sequences; roughly 35% of them appeared once. Together, the top ten hold less than 0.35% of the sample.

The CDR3 spans 14 residues, from the cysteine through the phenylalanine. The entry retains the CDR3 DNA only, 42 bases that are in frame from base 1. CDR1 and CDR2 were assigned from the germline V gene (reference sequence) as DFQATT and SNEGSKA. V is reduced by 5 bases and J by 0 bases, leaving a spacing of 13 bases between them. This specimen belongs to a study of identical twins (dated by TCRdb to about 2016). With regard to the full study: To test whether fetal clonotypes persist, the study used deep sequencing on TCR alpha and beta repertoires from monozygotic twins, unrelated adults of various ages, and cord blood. To rule out contamination, replicate twin experiments were performed at different times with different library preparation protocols.

General findings and caveats noted by the study authors: Zero-insertion analyses could be partly confounded by invariant T cells such as MAIT and iNKT, though diverse VJ usage argued against such confounding for most clonotypes. Excess twin sharing in beta out-of-frame sequences was weaker because fewer shared sequences lowered the signal-to-noise ratio. Abundant cord blood beta clonotypes carried fewer insertions; young adult naive repertoires showed a weaker similar trend, while memory repertoires showed none. Compared with coincidental sharing between unrelated individuals, an excess of low generation-probability sequences was observed among out-of-frame TCR alpha sequences shared between twins. In monozygotic twins, recombination models systematically underestimated out-of-frame TCR alpha sharing, but the models matched the sharing seen between unrelated individuals. Conclusions relied on cross-sectional statistical analysis, since the same donors could not be followed over many years.

The sequence came from a newborn girl in good health. Sequences were obtained from cord blood. The V and J segments used are TRBV20-1 and TRBJ2-5, with a weak D call of TRBD2 (5 bases match). Read as DNA, the sequence is TGCAGTGCTCCAACGGAACTAGACCAAGAGACCCAGTACTTC. It translates as CSAPTELDQETQYF.